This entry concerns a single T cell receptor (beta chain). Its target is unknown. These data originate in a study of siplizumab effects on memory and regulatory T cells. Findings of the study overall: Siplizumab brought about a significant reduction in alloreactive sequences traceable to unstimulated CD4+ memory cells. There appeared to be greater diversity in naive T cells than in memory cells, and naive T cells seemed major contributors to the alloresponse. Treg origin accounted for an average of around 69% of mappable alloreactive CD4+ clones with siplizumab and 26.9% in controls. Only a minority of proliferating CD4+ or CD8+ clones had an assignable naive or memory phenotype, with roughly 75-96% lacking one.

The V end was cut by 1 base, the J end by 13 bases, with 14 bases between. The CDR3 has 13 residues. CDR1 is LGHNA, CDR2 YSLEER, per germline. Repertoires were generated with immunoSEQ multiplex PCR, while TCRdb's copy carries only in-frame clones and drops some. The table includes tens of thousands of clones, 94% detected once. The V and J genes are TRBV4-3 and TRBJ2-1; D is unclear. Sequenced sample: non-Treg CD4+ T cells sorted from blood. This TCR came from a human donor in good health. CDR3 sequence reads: CASSQGVIGRQFF. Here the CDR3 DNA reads TGCGCCAGCAGCCAAGGGGTCATTGGGCGCCAGTTCTTC.